The rows below give T cell receptor beta chains drawn from one sample of a study of T-cell reconstitution after alpha-beta-depleted transplantation in children. TCRdb processed the PCR reads anew with MiXCR; each CDR3 protein has one entry. The sample shows fewer than 350,000 distinct CDR3 sequences, around 9.1% of them seen only once. The sample was PBMCs, taken before TCRalphabeta/CD19-depleted stem cell transplant. The receptors come from a boy younger than two with acute myeloid leukemia, due to receive a stem cell transplant. Both conserved end residues are part of each CDR3. The D gene is left open where the match is weak. Size is stated for part of the rows, as once, few or many counts, or as a class when the clone is expanded.

d_call: TRBD1
j_call: TRBJ1-2
clone_size: NA
v_call: TRBV3-1
cdr3_aa: CASSYRTGNGYTF
cdr3_nt: TGTGCCAGCAGCTACCGGACAGGGAATGGCTACACCTTC

d_call: NA
j_call: TRBJ2-1
clone_size: many
v_call: TRBV7-9
cdr3_aa: CASGIQPEQFF
cdr3_nt: TGTGCCAGTGGTATCCAACCTGAGCAGTTCTTC

d_call: TRBD1
j_call: TRBJ2-7
clone_size: many
v_call: TRBV25-1
cdr3_aa: CASGDRGSYYEQYF
cdr3_nt: TGTGCCAGCGGGGACAGGGGATCCTACTACGAGCAGTACTTC

d_call: NA
j_call: TRBJ2-1
clone_size: NA
v_call: TRBV11-2
cdr3_aa: CASSLVGPMRRTNFYNEQFF
cdr3_nt: TGTGCCAGCAGCTTAGTCGGCCCGATGCGCAGGACGAATTTCTACAATGAGCAGTTCTTC

d_call: TRBD2
j_call: TRBJ2-5
clone_size: many
v_call: TRBV7-9
cdr3_aa: CASSLELAGPEETQYF
cdr3_nt: TGTGCCAGCAGCTTAGAACTAGCGGGGCCGGAGGAGACCCAGTACTTC

d_call: NA
j_call: TRBJ1-2
clone_size: many
v_call: TRBV28
cdr3_aa: CASSLGRGGGYGYTF
cdr3_nt: TGTGCCAGCAGTTTGGGCAGGGGAGGAGGCTATGGCTACACCTTC

d_call: NA
j_call: TRBJ1-1
clone_size: NA
v_call: TRBV5-4
cdr3_aa: CASSPRQFPNTEAFF
cdr3_nt: TGTGCCAGCAGCCCCAGACAGTTCCCGAACACTGAAGCTTTCTTT

d_call: NA
j_call: TRBJ1-4
clone_size: many
v_call: TRBV7-2
cdr3_aa: CASSLTGTQGEKLFF
cdr3_nt: TGTGCCAGCAGCCTAACCGGGACTCAGGGTGAAAAACTGTTTTTT

d_call: NA
j_call: TRBJ2-7
clone_size: many
v_call: TRBV5-5
cdr3_aa: CASSSSWVNEQYF
cdr3_nt: TGTGCCAGCAGCTCATCATGGGTTAACGAGCAGTACTTC

d_call: NA
j_call: TRBJ2-7
clone_size: few
v_call: TRBV27
cdr3_aa: CASSSHRDGSYEQYF
cdr3_nt: TGTGCCAGCAGTTCCCACCGGGACGGGTCCTACGAGCAGTACTTC

d_call: TRBD2
j_call: TRBJ2-7
clone_size: many
v_call: TRBV20-1
cdr3_aa: CSASRLAEIPYEQYF
cdr3_nt: TGCAGTGCTAGTAGGCTAGCGGAGATTCCCTACGAGCAGTACTTC

d_call: NA
j_call: TRBJ1-5
clone_size: many
v_call: TRBV27
cdr3_aa: CASSWGGSNQPQHF
cdr3_nt: TGTGCCAGCAGTTGGGGTGGTAGCAATCAGCCCCAGCATTTT

d_call: TRBD2
j_call: TRBJ2-1
clone_size: many
v_call: TRBV5-1
cdr3_aa: CASTSPGLAGGEQFF
cdr3_nt: TGCGCCAGCACTTCTCCGGGACTAGCGGGAGGGGAGCAGTTCTTC

d_call: TRBD1
j_call: TRBJ1-6
clone_size: NA
v_call: TRBV7-2
cdr3_aa: CASSLNRGQTLHF
cdr3_nt: TGTGCCAGCAGCTTGAACAGGGGGCAAACCCTCCACTTT

d_call: NA
j_call: TRBJ2-2
clone_size: many
v_call: TRBV28
cdr3_aa: CASSDILTGELFF
cdr3_nt: TGTGCCAGCAGTGACATCCTCACCGGGGAGCTGTTTTTT

d_call: TRBD1
j_call: TRBJ2-7
clone_size: many
v_call: TRBV6-6
cdr3_aa: CASLSTGSYEQYF
cdr3_nt: TGTGCCAGCCTTTCGACAGGGTCCTACGAGCAGTACTTC